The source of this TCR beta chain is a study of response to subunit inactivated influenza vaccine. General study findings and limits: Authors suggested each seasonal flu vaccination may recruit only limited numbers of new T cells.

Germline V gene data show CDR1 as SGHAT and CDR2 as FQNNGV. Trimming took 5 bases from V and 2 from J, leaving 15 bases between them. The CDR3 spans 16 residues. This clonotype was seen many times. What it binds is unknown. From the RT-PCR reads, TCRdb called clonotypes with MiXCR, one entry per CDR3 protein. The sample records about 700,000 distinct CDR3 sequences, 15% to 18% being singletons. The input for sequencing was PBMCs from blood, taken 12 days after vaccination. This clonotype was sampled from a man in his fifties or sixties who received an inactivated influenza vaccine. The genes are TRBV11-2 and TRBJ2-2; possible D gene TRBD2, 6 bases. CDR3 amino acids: CASSPIGGINTGELFF. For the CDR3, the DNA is TGTGCCAGCAGCCCCATTGGGGGGATCAACACCGGGGAGCTGTTTTTT.